The present entry profiles one T cell receptor (beta chain) with its context. This clone's antigen is unknown. No base quality information exists; no much larger clone differs at one position. Unmatched junction bases come to 5, with V trimmed by 7 bases and J by 3 bases. The CDR3 numbers 15 residues from cysteine through phenylalanine. Only CDR3 DNA remains: 45 bases, in frame from the first base. CDR1 is given as LGHNA and CDR2 as YSLEER, both from the germline V gene. Using the deep immunoSEQ assay, multiplex PCR amplified TCR CDR3 regions from genomic DNA. Genomic DNA extracted from each cell subset was distributed evenly over all wells of several immunoSEQ 96-well plates, and each plate served as one replicate. Each replicate PCR for sorted subsets received approximately 200 ng genomic DNA, equal to tens of thousands of T cell genomes. Purified libraries were measured with a Qubit 3.0 fluorometer, size-checked on a Bioanalyzer 2100, and measured again with the KAPA Library Quantification kit. A separate single-read 150-cycle Illumina NextSeq 550 flow cell was used to sequence each immunoSEQ 96-well plate. Under the source paper's analysis protocol: Because only junctional sequences without quality scores were contained in the immunoSEQ output, filtering matching that applied to full-length reads could not be performed. To assign V/J genes and CDR3, sequences were annotated against IMGT germline references using PyIR, a Python wrapper for IgBLAST v1.9. Reads were removed for weak V/J assignments (E-value above 1e-6), missing CDR3, stop codons, out-of-frame junctions, or ambiguous translated residues. V3J clonotypes were defined by identical inferred V gene, J gene, and CDR3 amino acid sequence. Percentage overlap between repertoires was calculated by dividing the number of shared unique clonotypes by the size of the smaller repertoire. Richness of each repertoire was evaluated using RTK rarefaction, the Chao1 estimator, and Recon v2.1 estimates of unobserved clonotypes. OLGA was used to compute generation probabilities for all TCRbeta clonotypes that the gDNA method yielded from four donors. TCRdb stores this immuneACCESS table with in-frame sequences only. Part of the clones is absent; in the studies checked, under half of the shortfall reflects unresolved V genes, and no reason is known for the rest. V, J and clone size are those of that table, while D and trimming were read from the DNA. This sample lists about 2.1 million clones; around 95% were detected once. Around 1.8% of the sample rests with the top ten.

The entry originates in a study of shared clonotypes between healthy human individuals (dated by TCRdb to 2018 to 2021). About the full investigation: The cohort comprised a couple of women and a few men aged 18 to 49 years. Per donor, leukapheresis produced somewhere between about 0.94 and 8.9 billion PBMCs. To increase sequencing depth and limit assay-specific biases, different laboratories used diverse techniques to prepare libraries and sequence TCR repertoires. Blood TCR repertoires of about five healthy adults were deeply sequenced to estimate repertoire size and the extent of clonotype sharing between individuals. For each donor, three plates each were used for CD4 naive and CD4 memory, two plates were used for CD8 naive, and one plate was used for CD8 memory. The research as a whole found: Naive subsets generally had larger estimated clonotype richness than memory subsets. Sharing across a handful of donors was observed for around 5% of naive CD4, 3% to 3.5% of naive CD8, 2% to 2.5% of memory CD4, and around 0.42% of memory CD8 clonotypes. Sampling was restricted to blood, and TCR repertoires in tissue are likely to differ from TCR repertoires in blood. Based on pairwise subsampling, the degree of clonotype sharing among donors was expected to be affected by sequencing depth. Because the study included only a small number of donors, the genetic and exposure-history diversity represented was limited. Compared with non-shared clonotypes, clonotypes shared by all four sorted-subset donors had higher generation probabilities. Incomplete sequencing was indicated by rarefaction of sorted-subset datasets, despite the large sequencing depth.

CD8 naive samples were CD45RO-negative cells positively selected for CCR7, giving a CD45RA+CCR7+ population that excluded TemRA cells. The donors were healthy, HIV-negative adults who had no recently reported acute infections or vaccinations. Every donor was a Caucasian adult living in Nashville, Tennessee, USA. After blood collection by leukapheresis, PBMCs were isolated using Ficoll-Histopaque density gradient centrifugation and then cryopreserved in the vapor phase of liquid nitrogen. Purity and quantity of every magnetically sorted T cell population were checked by analytical flow cytometry. From each sorted fraction, genomic DNA was isolated and quantified by UV absorbance on a Nanodrop 2000c.

Input material: naive CD8+ T cells from PBMCs. The cell subset or site label of this sample denotes: CD45RA+CCR7+. The chain uses TRBV4-3 and TRBJ2-1; a stretch of 11 junction bases matches TRBD2. The clonotype comes from a man aged 18-30 years in good health. Some clones in this sample may be carry-over from other donors' samples. In nucleotide form, the sequence is TGCGCCAGCACCCCTGGGACTAGCGGCTACAATGAGCAGTTCTTC. This encodes CASTPGTSGYNEQFF.